This T cell receptor beta chain was captured in a study of T-cell memory formation after mild COVID-19. Looking at the study overall: Largely donor-specific sequence clusters came from two donors.

Deletions cut 5 bases from V and 4 bases from J, with 23 bases between. This CDR3 comprises 18 residues. Per the germline V gene, CDR1 is SGHTA and CDR2 is FQGNSA. This clonotype was recorded a few times. Its antigen is not known. Regarding the study as a whole: Clones contracting day 15 to 85 were balanced CD4/CD8; later expanders leaned CD4+. Mostly located in CM and EM were contracting CD4+ clones, with contracting CD8+ clones located in EMRA.

MiXCR, applied by TCRdb to the 5' RACE reads, yields one record per CDR3 protein. The sample carries under 400,000 distinct CDR3 sequences, 25% to 30% recorded once. This clonotype originated in an adult woman who had mild COVID-19 (a few samples of this study predate the infection). Cell type and time point are not known. The chain carries TRBV7-2 and TRBJ2-2; D not certain. Sequenced: PBMCs or a T cell subset sorted from them (not recorded which). As DNA, the CDR3 is TGTGCCAGCAGCCGAAAAAGATTGGCAGCCTTGAGCACCGGGGAGCTGTTTTTT. It translates to CASSRKRLAALSTGELFF. Variable domain in full (rest from reference TRBV7-2 and TRBJ2-2): GAGVSQSPSNKVTEKGKDVELRCDPISGHTALYWYRQSLGQGLEFLIYFQGNSAPDKSGLPSDRFSAERTGGSVSTLTIQRTQQEDSAVYLCASSRKRLAALSTGELFFGEGSRLTVL.